Sequencing of this T cell receptor beta chain was carried out in a study of technical replicates of blood from a few donors. Measured with immunoSEQ multiplex PCR; TCRdb has only the in-frame clones, and not every one. The sample includes around 100,000 clones, over 90% of them seen just once. V was clipped by 7 bases and J by 4 bases; unmatched bases: 14. Germline-derived CDR1 and CDR2 are SGHAT and FQDESV (reference sequence). The CDR3 is 17 amino acids. The chain recombines TRBV11-1 with TRBJ2-1, with 9 nucleotides matching TRBD2. This TCR was sampled from a human donor in good health. Sequencing was performed on T cells isolated from PBMCs. The CDR3 DNA sequence: TGTGCCAGCACCCTTGGTCCTAGCGGGGCCTCTTACAATGAGCAGTTCTTC. It specifies CASTLGPSGASYNEQFF.